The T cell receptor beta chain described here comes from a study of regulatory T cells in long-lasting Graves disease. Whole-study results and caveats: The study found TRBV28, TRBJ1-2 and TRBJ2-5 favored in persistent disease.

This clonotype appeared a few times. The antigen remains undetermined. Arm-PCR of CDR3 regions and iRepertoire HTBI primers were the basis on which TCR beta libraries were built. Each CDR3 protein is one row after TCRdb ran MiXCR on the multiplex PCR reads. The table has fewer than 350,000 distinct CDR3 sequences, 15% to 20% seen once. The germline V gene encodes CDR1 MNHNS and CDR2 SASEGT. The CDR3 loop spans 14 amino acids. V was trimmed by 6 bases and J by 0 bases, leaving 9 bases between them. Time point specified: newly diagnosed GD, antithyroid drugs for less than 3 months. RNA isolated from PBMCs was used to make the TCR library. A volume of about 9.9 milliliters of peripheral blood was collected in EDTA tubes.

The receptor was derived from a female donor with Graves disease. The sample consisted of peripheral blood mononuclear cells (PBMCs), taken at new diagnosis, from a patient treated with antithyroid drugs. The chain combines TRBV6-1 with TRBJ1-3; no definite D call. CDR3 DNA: TGTGCCAGCAGCGTACAGTCCTCTGGAAACACCATATATTTT. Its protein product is CASSVQSSGNTIYF.